The 7 T cell receptor beta chains below come from one sample, sequenced in a study of yellow fever vaccine responses in identical twins. Using its own MiXCR run on the RT-PCR reads, TCRdb lists one record per CDR3 protein. Found here are 2,000 to 2,500 distinct CDR3 sequences, 82% of them singletons; the top ten hold 5% to 6%. This sample comprised T cells from blood (PBMCs), unsorted or a sorted subset (not recorded which), obtained before or after yellow fever vaccination (not recorded which). These receptors were obtained from a young woman who received the yellow fever vaccine.

This chain connects TRBV6-1 to TRBJ2-5; the D gene is possibly TRBD2 (7 bases). V lost 4 bases, J lost 5 bases, and 14 bases lay in between. Germline-derived CDR1 and CDR2 are MNHNS and SASEGT. The CDR3 is 14 amino acids. CDR3 sequence: CASSGGGSRETQYF. For the CDR3, the DNA is TGTGCCAGCAGTGGGGGGGGCTCCCGGGAGACCCAGTACTTC.

The rearrangement links TRBV2 to TRBJ1-6; TRBD1 is a possible D gene (5 bases). With 1 base removed from V and 4 bases from J, the gap between germline ends came to 11 bases. This CDR3 is built from 16 residues. The germline gives CDR1 SNHLY, CDR2 FYNNEI. CDR3 bases: TGTGCCAGCAGTGAAGGTGGGACCGGGTATAATTCACCCCTCCACTTT. It yields the protein CASSEGGTGYNSPLHF.

The chain employs TRBV3-1 and TRBJ2-2; perhaps TRBD1 as D (5 bases). Germline CDR1 is LGHDT and CDR2 is YNNKEL (reference sequence). There are 17 residues in the CDR3. The V and J ends lost 0 bases and 2 bases respectively, with 13 bases between them. CDR3 loop: CASSQDGGQPNTGELFF. The CDR3 DNA is TGTGCCAGCAGCCAAGATGGCGGACAACCTAACACCGGGGAGCTGTTTTTT.

V is TRBV28 and J is TRBJ2-2; no clear D. CDR1 is MDHEN, CDR2 SYDVKM, per germline. V shed 2 bases and J shed 9 bases, with 10 bases lying between them. This CDR3 has 13 residues. The CDR3 here is CASSLAPRRELFF. DNA of the CDR3: TGTGCCAGCAGTTTAGCCCCTAGGAGGGAGCTGTTTTTT.

V is TRBV7-6 and J is TRBJ2-1, with 9 bases aligning to TRBD2. Germline V gives CDR1 SGHVS, CDR2 FNYEAQ. J lost 8 bases, V lost 0 bases, and 5 bases had no gene match. The CDR3 is 15 amino acids. The CDR3: CASSLASGRLDEQFF. In DNA form, the CDR3 reads TGTGCCAGCAGCTTAGCTAGCGGGAGATTGGATGAGCAGTTCTTC.

This chain uses TRBV13 with TRBJ2-7; D remains ambiguous. The CDR3 loop spans 14 amino acids. Trimming left V 0 bases short and J 0 bases short, with 6 bases between. CDR1 and CDR2 from the germline V gene are PRHDT and FYEKMQ (reference sequence). CDR3: CASSLGASSYEQYV. The CDR3 nucleotides are TGTGCCAGCAGCTTAGGGGCGAGCTCCTACGAGCAGTACGTC.

V is TRBV27 and J is TRBJ2-7, with D possibly matching TRBD1 (6 bases). Germline V gene lookup returns CDR1 MNHEY and CDR2 SMNVEV (reference sequence). Trimming left V 5 bases short and J 4 bases short, with 9 bases between. The CDR3 runs 12 residues. Written as DNA, the CDR3 is TGTGCCAGCAGTCAACAGGGATACGAGCAGTACTTC. Protein: CASSQQGYEQYF.